The 9 T cell receptor beta chains presented below share a single source sample, sequenced in a study of cytotoxic CD8 clonotypes in ibrutinib-treated CLL. TCRdb's table, derived via immunoSEQ multiplex PCR, lists solely in-frame clones and lacks some. The repertoire holds about 120,000 clones, approximately 83% seen once, with around 2% in the top ten. Sequences were derived from PBMCs, sampled after 24 months of ibrutinib treatment. These receptors were taken from a human donor with chronic lymphocytic leukemia.

This clone was seen just once. This chain links TRBV2 with TRBJ2-7; 9 bases are shared with TRBD1. Germline V lookup: CDR1 SNHLY, CDR2 FYNNEI. J lost 7 bases, V lost 4 bases, and 8 bases had no gene match. The CDR3 length is 14 residues. CDR3 region: CASSAGQGAREQYF. The CDR3 DNA sequence: TGTGCCAGCAGTGCGGGACAGGGAGCCAGGGAGCAGTACTTC.

V gene TRBV30 combines with J gene TRBJ1-1; D is possibly TRBD1 (5 bases). Germline V CDR1 and CDR2: GTSNPN, SVGIG (reference sequence). The CDR3 runs to 17 residues. Trimming stripped 4 bases from V and 0 bases from J, with 21 bases between. The CDR3 sequence: CAWTRRGAIFMNTEAFF. DNA for the CDR3: TGTGCCTGGACCCGACGCGGGGCAATCTTTATGAACACTGAAGCTTTCTTT.

The rearrangement joins TRBV6-1 to TRBJ2-7; D not resolved. The length of the CDR3 is 12 residues. The V end was cut by 6 bases, the J end by 2 bases, with 8 bases between. Germline assignment: CDR1 MNHNS and CDR2 SASEGT. CDR3 in amino acids: CASSEWPYEQYF. CDR3 nucleotides: TGTGCCAGCAGCGAGTGGCCCTACGAGCAGTACTTC.

This chain uses TRBV7-8 with TRBJ2-4; 7 bases are shared with TRBD2. Losses at the gene ends were 3 bases for V and 8 bases for J; bases not matched to a gene: 10. Germline-derived CDR1 and CDR2 are SGHVS and FQNEAQ. This CDR3 has 15 residues. CDR3 sequence: CASSFLRGVTDIQYF. DNA of the CDR3: TGTGCCAGCAGCTTCCTCCGGGGGGTGACGGACATTCAGTACTTC.

The genes are TRBV28 and TRBJ1-2, with D possibly matching TRBD1 (5 bases). V gave up 8 bases and J gave up 7 bases, with 26 bases separating them. CDR3 length: 16 residues. Germline V lookup: CDR1 MDHEN, CDR2 SYDVKM. CDR3 amino acids: CASFGSGSRGVLGYTF. Written as DNA, the CDR3 is TGTGCCAGCTTCGGGTCAGGTTCGAGGGGCGTTCTTGGCTACACCTTC.

The rearrangement uses TRBV6-5 and TRBJ1-3, with D hard to call. Trimming cost V 0 bases and J 4 bases, with 7 bases left between them. The CDR3 runs to 14 residues. Germline assignment: CDR1 MNHEY and CDR2 SVGAGI. In DNA, the CDR3 is TGTGCCAGCAGTTACTCTGGCTTGGGAAACACCATATATTTT. Encoded protein: CASSYSGLGNTIYF.

The chain carries TRBV18 and TRBJ1-2, with D possibly matching TRBD1 (6 bases). With 6 bases removed from V and 6 bases from J, the gap between germline ends came to 17 bases. Germline values: CDR1 KGHSH, CDR2 LQKENI. This CDR3 has 14 residues. CDR3 amino acids: CASSTGGRSNGYTF. The CDR3 DNA follows: TGTGCCAGCTCTACGGGGGGGCGAAGTAATGGCTACACCTTC.

The V and J genes are TRBV29-1 and TRBJ1-2; TRBD1 is a possible D gene (6 bases). Germline V CDR1 and CDR2: SQVTM, ANQGSEA. This CDR3 region has 16 residues. V lost 3 bases and J lost 3, with 20 bases in between. CDR3: CSVEETRGGAYYGYTF. CDR3 coding DNA: TGCAGCGTTGAGGAAACTCGTGGGGGCGCGTACTATGGCTACACCTTC.

The rearrangement links TRBV28 to TRBJ1-1, with D perhaps matching TRBD1 (6 bases). The V and J ends lost 3 bases and 5 bases respectively, with 16 bases between them. This CDR3 region has 15 residues. Germline lookup yields CDR1 MDHEN and CDR2 SYDVKM. CDR3 loop: CASSLGGPLRTEAFF. DNA of the CDR3: TGTGCCAGCAGTTTGGGGGGCCCACTACGGACTGAAGCTTTCTTT.